The TCR beta chain described here comes from a study of identical twins. Between the trimmed V and J ends, which lost 4 bases and 2 bases, there was a span of 19 bases. Germline V gives CDR1 SGDLS, CDR2 YYNGEE. CDR3 length equals 16 residues. Study outcomes and limitations: Alpha sequences out of frame and shared by twins had excess low generation probability.

Comment on this clonotype: What it recognizes is unknown.

Template switching added a universal primer site; cDNA carried unique molecular identifiers. TCRdb fed the 5' RACE reads into MiXCR, producing one record per CDR3 protein. Of about 430,000 distinct CDR3 sequences listed, roughly 18% are singletons. The chain is built from TRBV9 and TRBJ2-7, with D perhaps being TRBD1 or TRBD2 (7 bases each). This receptor was identified in a man between 50 and 59 years old in good health. Sequenced sample: naive T cells sorted from blood. CDR3 loop: CASSPQRGGQTYEQYF. The DNA for the CDR3 is TGTGCCAGCAGCCCTCAAAGGGGGGGACAGACCTACGAGCAGTACTTC.